The 23 T cell receptor beta chains in this list originate from one sample, sequenced in a study of T cells after yellow fever vaccination (dated by TCRdb to between 2019 and 2020). The treatment or condition label, read with the paper, signifies: live attenuated yellow fever vaccine strain. The library was generated by 5' RACE. Sequencing used an Illumina NovaSeq 6000. Using fastp at Q25 and MiXCR, TCRdb reprocessed the public reads and kept productive beta chains. Every CDR3 protein is listed once, alongside the most common genes and DNA of its rows. The sample table holds about 300,000 distinct CDR3 sequences, of which approximately 8% were seen once. Around 3.3% of the sample goes to the ten largest clones. The input for sequencing was CD4+ T cells sorted from PBMCs, taken 5 days after the yellow fever booster vaccination. Receptors were obtained from a man aged 18 to 29 who received the YFV17D yellow fever vaccine.

There are a few counts of this clonotype. This chain joins TRBV7-9 and TRBJ1-5; maybe TRBD1 (6 bases). The V and J ends lost 5 bases and 6 bases respectively, with 20 bases between them. The germline V gene encodes CDR1 SEHNR and CDR2 FQNEAQ (reference sequence). The CDR3 has 16 residues. CDR3 loop: CASSAAVGAQGQPQHF. The CDR3, as DNA: TGTGCCAGCAGCGCGGCCGTGGGGGCGCAGGGTCAGCCCCAGCATTTT. The whole variable domain, remainder taken from reference TRBV7-9 and TRBJ1-5, is DTGVSQNPRHKITKRGQNVTFRCDPISEHNRLYWYRQTLGQGPEFLTYFQNEAQLEKSRLLSDRFSAERPKGSFSTLEIQRTEQGDSAMYLCASSAAVGAQGQPQHFGDGTRLSIL.

This clonotype was seen many times. The chain employs TRBV3-1 and TRBJ2-7, with D unclear. This CDR3 comprises 13 residues. Trimming shortened V by 4 bases and J by 6 bases, and 13 bases separated the two germline ends. Germline-derived CDR1 and CDR2 are LGHDT and YNNKEL (reference sequence). CDR3 DNA sequence: TGTGCCAGCAGCCCAGGAACTGCCGGCGAGCAGTACGTC. It codes for CASSPGTAGEQYV.

This clonotype was picked up many times. The V and J genes are TRBV20-1 and TRBJ2-1; unclear D gene. The CDR3 contains 13 residues. CDR1 is DFQATT and CDR2 is SNEGSKA in the germline V gene (reference sequence). With 6 bases removed from V and 4 bases from J, the gap between germline ends came to 13 bases. The CDR3 DNA follows: TGCAGTGCCTGGGCACCGCGGTACAATGAGCAGTTCTTC. Its protein is CSAWAPRYNEQFF.

This clonotype was picked up many times. The chain is built from TRBV10-1 and TRBJ2-1; 7 nucleotides align to TRBD2. The CDR3 loop spans 13 amino acids. V shed 5 bases and J 4 bases; nucleotides not matched to a gene: 2. CDR1 WNHNN and CDR2 SYGVQD come from the germline V gene (reference sequence). CDR3 sequence: CASSSGGYNEQFF. DNA for the CDR3: TGCGCCAGCAGTTCCGGGGGGTACAATGAGCAGTTCTTC.

The rearrangement joins TRBV3-1 to TRBJ1-6; D is possibly TRBD1 (6 bases). The CDR3 consists of 13 residues. Germline assignment: CDR1 LGHDT and CDR2 YNNKEL (reference sequence). V was shortened by 4 bases and J by 7 bases, with 8 bases between the two germline ends. CDR3 residues: CASSPTGNSPLHF. For the CDR3, the DNA is TGTGCCAGCAGCCCCACAGGGAATTCACCCCTCCACTTT.

This clonotype was seen repeatedly, ten times or more. CDR3 sequence (DNA): TGTGCCAGCAGAACGGAGGGGGGCAATGAGCAGTTCTTC. Its translation: CASRTEGGNEQFF. V is TRBV7-9 and J is TRBJ2-1; D possibly matches TRBD1 or TRBD2 (6 bases each). CDR1 and CDR2 from the germline V gene are SEHNR and FQNEAQ (reference sequence). Trimming removed 6 bases at V and 6 bases at J, with 12 bases between. The CDR3 has 13 residues. The whole variable domain, filled in from reference TRBV7-9 and TRBJ2-1, reads DTGVSQNPRHKITKRGQNVTFRCDPISEHNRLYWYRQTLGQGPEFLTYFQNEAQLEKSRLLSDRFSAERPKGSFSTLEIQRTEQGDSAMYLCASRTEGGNEQFFGPGTRLTVL.

This clonotype turned up a few times. The J gene is TRBJ2-3, the V gene TRBV20-1; D call uncertain. The germline V and J ends were trimmed by 3 bases and 7 bases, with 11 bases remaining between them. The CDR3 extends over 12 amino acids. CDR1 is DFQATT, CDR2 SNEGSKA, per germline (reference sequence). CDR3 region: CSASGSLHTQYF. The CDR3 bases are TGCAGTGCTAGTGGGTCCCTCCATACGCAGTATTTT.

This clonotype was recorded a few times. V and J are TRBV7-2 and TRBJ2-2, with D perhaps given as TRBD1 or TRBD2 (6 bases each). This CDR3 spans 15 amino acids. V gave up 5 bases and J gave up 6 bases, with 16 bases separating them. The germline V gene has CDR1 SGHTA and CDR2 FQGNSA. CDR3 bases: TGTGCCAGCAGCCATAGGGGGGCAAAGTCCGGGGAGCTGTTTTTT. Translating it yields CASSHRGAKSGELFF.

This clonotype was recorded many times. The rearrangement links TRBV2 to TRBJ2-1; TRBD2 is a possible D gene (7 bases). Looked up from germline, CDR1 is SNHLY and CDR2 is FYNNEI. Trimming removed 6 bases from V and 2 bases from J, with 14 bases in between. The CDR3 runs to 15 residues. CDR3: CASRLRGGPYNEQFF. DNA of the CDR3: TGTGCCAGCAGGTTAAGGGGGGGCCCCTACAATGAGCAGTTCTTC.

This clonotype was picked up a small number of times. The V and J genes are TRBV20-1 and TRBJ2-5; 8 bases map to TRBD1. The V gene's germline CDR1 is DFQATT and CDR2 SNEGSKA (reference sequence). V was pared by 1 base and J by 4 bases, with 8 bases of the junction left unmatched. The CDR3 consists of 15 residues. The DNA of the CDR3 is TGCAGTGCTAGAGGTGACAGGGGAGGTTTAGAGACCCAGTACTTC. This encodes CSARGDRGGLETQYF.

The V and J genes are TRBV6-2 or TRBV6-3 and TRBJ2-3; D call uncertain. This CDR3 is built from 17 residues. Germline V CDR1 and CDR2: MNHEY, SVGEGT. V was clipped by 2 bases and J by 5 bases, with 20 bases between them. For the CDR3, the DNA is TGTGCCAGCAGTTACAGCCAGACCATCCACCAGAGAGATACGCAGTATTTT. The encoded protein is CASSYSQTIHQRDTQYF.

This clonotype was seen many times. This chain links TRBV5-1 with TRBJ2-2; 9 bases align to TRBD1. The germline CDR1 and CDR2 sequences are SGHRS and YFSETQ. V was clipped by 4 bases and J by 4 bases; unmatched bases: 5. The CDR3 length is 15 residues. The CDR3 coding sequence is TGCGCCAGCAGCCCAGGGACAGGGAGCACCGGGGAGCTGTTTTTT. Protein: CASSPGTGSTGELFF.

The rearrangement links TRBV7-8 to TRBJ2-7; the D is unclear. Germline CDR1 is SGHVS and CDR2 is FQNEAQ. The CDR3 has 14 amino acids. V was trimmed by 0 bases and J by 2 bases, leaving 8 bases between them. The CDR3 reads CASSLATRTYEQYF. The CDR3 DNA follows: TGTGCCAGCAGCTTAGCTACCCGGACCTACGAGCAGTACTTC. Supplemented by reference TRBV7-8 and TRBJ2-7, the full variable domain reads GAGVSQSPRYKVAKRGQDVALRCDPISGHVSLFWYQQALGQGPEFLTYFQNEAQLDKSGLPSDRFFAERPEGSVSTLKIQRTQQEDSAVYLCASSLATRTYEQYFGPGTRLTVT.

This clonotype was seen many times. The chain carries TRBV7-9 and TRBJ2-2; D could derive from TRBD1 or TRBD2 (5 bases each). The CDR3 consists of 15 residues. V was shortened by 0 bases and J by 4 bases, with 9 bases between the two germline ends. Per the germline V gene, CDR1 is SEHNR and CDR2 is FQNEAQ (reference sequence). CDR3 DNA: TGTGCCAGCAGCTTAGCGACGGGGACCACCGGGGAGCTGTTTTTT. Encoded protein: CASSLATGTTGELFF.

This clonotype was counted many times. This sequence joins TRBV6-6 and TRBJ2-4, with TRBD1 as a possible D gene (5 bases). The germline V and J ends were trimmed by 6 bases and 2 bases, with 14 bases remaining between them. CDR3 length equals 15 residues. Germline loops: CDR1 MNHNY, CDR2 SVGAGI (reference sequence). CDR3 nucleotide sequence: TGTGCCAGCAGCCCAAATCAGGGTCCCAAAAACATTCAGTACTTC. Encoded protein: CASSPNQGPKNIQYF.

The V gene is TRBV12-3 or TRBV12-4, the J gene TRBJ2-4; possible D gene TRBD1, 6 bases. V lost 6 bases and J lost 0, with 9 bases in between. CDR3 length: 14 amino acids. The CDR3 is CASRPTGAKNIQYF. In DNA form, the CDR3 reads TGTGCCAGCAGACCGACAGGAGCCAAAAACATTCAGTACTTC.

This clonotype was picked up many times. The CDR3: CASNVAGLAGFEQFF. The CDR3 DNA reads as TGTGCCAGCAACGTGGCGGGACTAGCGGGGTTTGAGCAGTTCTTC. This chain connects TRBV7-9 to TRBJ2-1; 13 bases fit TRBD2. The CDR3 has 15 amino acids. Germline V gives CDR1 SEHNR, CDR2 FQNEAQ (reference sequence). V was clipped by 7 bases and J by 9 bases; unmatched bases: 9.

This clonotype has just a few counts. The V call is TRBV28, the J call TRBJ2-6, with D maybe TRBD2 (6 bases). The CDR3 covers 16 residues. The V end was cut by 7 bases, the J end by 4 bases, with 17 bases between. Germline assignment: CDR1 MDHEN and CDR2 SYDVKM. The CDR3 region has the DNA TGTGCCAGCACCCCCGTGGAGGGAACCGGGGCCAACGTCCTGACTTTC. Amino acids: CASTPVEGTGANVLTF.

This clonotype showed up just a few times. The gene calls are TRBV3-1 and TRBJ2-3, with D hard to call. Germline CDR1 reads LGHDT; CDR2 reads YNNKEL (reference sequence). Trimming took off 1 base at V and 2 bases at J, with 4 bases between the two ends. The CDR3 covers 13 residues. Written as DNA, the CDR3 is TGTGCCAGCAGCCAAGTTACCACAGATACGCAGTATTTT. This gives the protein CASSQVTTDTQYF.

This clonotype was counted at least ten times. The rearrangement links TRBV5-6 to TRBJ1-3, with D possibly TRBD1 on 5 matching bases. V lost 0 bases to trimming and J lost 0 bases, with 16 bases between them. The CDR3 runs to 18 residues. Germline V gene lookup returns CDR1 SGHDT and CDR2 YYEEEE. The CDR3 spells CASSLGPPSGSSGNTIYF. CDR3 sequence (DNA): TGTGCCAGCAGCTTGGGCCCTCCCTCAGGGTCCTCTGGAAACACCATATATTTT.

This clonotype was seen ten or more times. The CDR3 here is CASSLRGGKAFF. In DNA form, the CDR3 reads TGTGCCAGCAGCCTACGTGGGGGGAAGGCTTTCTTT. The chain joins TRBV6-5 to TRBJ1-1; tentative D call: TRBD1 (5 bases). CDR3 length: 12 amino acids. The germline CDR1 and CDR2 sequences are MNHEY and SVGAGI. V was clipped by 6 bases and J by 11 bases, with 16 bases between them.

The chain employs TRBV6-5 and TRBJ2-6; D is undetermined. Germline V gene lookup returns CDR1 MNHEY and CDR2 SVGAGI. The CDR3 spans 18 residues. Trimming cost V 0 bases and J 1 base, with 13 bases left between them. This CDR3 reads CASSYSSAGSSGANVLTF. CDR3 nucleotide sequence: TGTGCCAGCAGTTACTCAAGCGCAGGTTCGTCTGGGGCCAACGTCCTGACTTTC.

The J gene is TRBJ2-7, the V gene TRBV7-8, with TRBD2 as a possible D gene (6 bases). CDR1 is SGHVS and CDR2 is FQNEAQ in the germline V gene. The CDR3 extends over 15 amino acids. Trimming took off 1 base at V and 6 bases at J, with 16 bases between the two ends. CDR3 protein: CASSLEDRGASEQYV. CDR3 in DNA: TGTGCCAGCAGCTTAGAGGACCGCGGGGCGTCCGAGCAGTACGTC.